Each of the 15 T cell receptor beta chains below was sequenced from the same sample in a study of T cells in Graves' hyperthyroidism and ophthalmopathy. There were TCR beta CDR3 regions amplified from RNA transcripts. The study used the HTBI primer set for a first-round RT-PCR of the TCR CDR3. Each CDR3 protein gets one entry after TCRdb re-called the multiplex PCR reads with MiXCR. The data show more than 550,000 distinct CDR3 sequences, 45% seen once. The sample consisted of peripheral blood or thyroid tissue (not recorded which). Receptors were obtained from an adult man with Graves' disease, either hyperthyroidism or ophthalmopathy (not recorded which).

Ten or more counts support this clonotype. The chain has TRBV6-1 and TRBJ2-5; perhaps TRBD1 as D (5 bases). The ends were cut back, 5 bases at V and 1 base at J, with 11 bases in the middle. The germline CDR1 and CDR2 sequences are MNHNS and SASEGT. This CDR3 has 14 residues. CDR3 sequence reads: CASSYGQGQETQYF. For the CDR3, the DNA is TGTGCCAGCAGTTACGGGCAGGGCCAAGAGACCCAGTACTTC.

As DNA, the CDR3 is TGCAGTGCTAGACCCCGGGGGCGGTTAGAACTGTTTTTT. Its protein product is CSARPRGRLELFF. The rearrangement uses TRBV20-1 and TRBJ1-4, with a tentative D call TRBD1 (6 bases). The CDR3 is 13 residues long. Germline V gene data show CDR1 as DFQATT and CDR2 as SNEGSKA (reference sequence). Trimming cost V 2 bases and J 12 bases, with 16 bases left between them.

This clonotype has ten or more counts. CDR3 sequence: CAISEYPAGQETQYF. The CDR3 bases are TGTGCCATCAGTGAGTACCCAGCGGGCCAAGAGACCCAGTACTTC. The chain couples TRBV10-3 to TRBJ2-5, with D perhaps matching TRBD2 (6 bases). The V end lost 1 base, the J end lost 1 base, and 10 bases lay between the germline ends. Germline V gives CDR1 ENHRY, CDR2 SYGVKD. The CDR3 has 15 amino acids.

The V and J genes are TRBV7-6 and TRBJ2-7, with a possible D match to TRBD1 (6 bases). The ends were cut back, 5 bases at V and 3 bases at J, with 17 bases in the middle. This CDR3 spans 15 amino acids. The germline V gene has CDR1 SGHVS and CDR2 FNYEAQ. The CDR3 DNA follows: TGTGCCAGCAGCCGGCTGGGGGCGGACCGCTACGAGCAGTACTTC. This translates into CASSRLGADRYEQYF.

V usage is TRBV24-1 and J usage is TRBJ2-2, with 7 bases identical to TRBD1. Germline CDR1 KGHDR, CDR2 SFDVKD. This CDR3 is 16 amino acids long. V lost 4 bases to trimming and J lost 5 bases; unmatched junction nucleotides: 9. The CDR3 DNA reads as TGTGCCACCAGTGACGCACAGGGGAGAAGGACCGGGGAGCTGTTTTTT. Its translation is CATSDAQGRRTGELFF.

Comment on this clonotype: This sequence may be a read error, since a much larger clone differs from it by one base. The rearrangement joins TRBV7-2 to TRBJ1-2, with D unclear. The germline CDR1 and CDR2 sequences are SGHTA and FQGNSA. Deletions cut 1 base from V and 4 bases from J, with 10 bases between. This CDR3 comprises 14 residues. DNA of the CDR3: TGTGCCAGCAGCTTAGTCGTTGTAGCCTATGGCTACACCTTC. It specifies CASSLVVVAYGYTF.

DNA of the CDR3: TGCAGTGCTAGAGAGGGCAGCTCCTATAATTCACCCCTCCACTTT. Translating gives CSAREGSSYNSPLHF. This chain joins TRBV20-1 and TRBJ1-6; D is unresolved. Trimming stripped 0 bases from V and 0 bases from J, with 6 bases between. CDR3 size: 15 residues. From germline, CDR1 is DFQATT and CDR2 SNEGSKA (reference sequence).

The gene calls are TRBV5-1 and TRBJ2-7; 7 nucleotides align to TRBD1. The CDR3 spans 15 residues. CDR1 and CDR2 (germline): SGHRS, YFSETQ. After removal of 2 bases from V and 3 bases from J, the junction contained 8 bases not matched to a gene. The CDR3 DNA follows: TGCGCCAGCAGCTTACAGGGGTCGGCAGACTACGAGCAGTACTTC. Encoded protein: CASSLQGSADYEQYF.

The CDR3 DNA reads TGTGCCAGCAGATTAAGCGGGGGCGGTCTGGAGACCCAGTACTTC. Amino acids: CASRLSGGGLETQYF. The chain is built from TRBV2 and TRBJ2-5, with 8 bases lining up with TRBD2. Per the germline V gene, CDR1 is SNHLY and CDR2 is FYNNEI. The CDR3 spans 15 residues. J lost 5 bases, V lost 6 bases, and 11 bases had no gene match.

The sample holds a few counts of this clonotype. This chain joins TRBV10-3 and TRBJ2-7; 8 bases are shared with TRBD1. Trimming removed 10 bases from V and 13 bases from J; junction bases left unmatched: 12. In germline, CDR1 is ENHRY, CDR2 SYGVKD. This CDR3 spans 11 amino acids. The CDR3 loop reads CASRIRQGKYF. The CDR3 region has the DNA TGTGCCAGCAGGATTAGACAGGGGAAATACTTC.

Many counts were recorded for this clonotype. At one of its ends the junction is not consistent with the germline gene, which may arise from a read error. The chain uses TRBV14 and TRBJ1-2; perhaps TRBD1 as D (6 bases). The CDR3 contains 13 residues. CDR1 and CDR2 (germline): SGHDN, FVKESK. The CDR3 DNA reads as TGTGCCAGCACCCAAACAGGGAACTATGGCTACACCTTC. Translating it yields CASTQTGNYGYTF.

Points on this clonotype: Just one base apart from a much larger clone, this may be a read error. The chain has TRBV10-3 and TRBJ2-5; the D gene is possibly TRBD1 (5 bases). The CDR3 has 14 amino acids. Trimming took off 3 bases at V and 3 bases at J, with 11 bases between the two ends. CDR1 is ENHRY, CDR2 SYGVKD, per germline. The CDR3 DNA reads TGTGCCATCAGTGACCAGGGTTGGGAAGAGACCCAGTACTTC. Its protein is CAISDQGWEETQYF.

The CDR3 nucleotides are TGCAGTGCTAGAGATCGGGCAGTCCTCTCCGGTTCACCCCTCCACTTT. Protein sequence: CSARDRAVLSGSPLHF. The V and J genes are TRBV20-1 and TRBJ1-6; D remains ambiguous. CDR3 size: 16 residues. Germline lookup yields CDR1 DFQATT and CDR2 SNEGSKA (reference sequence). V dropped 0 bases and J dropped 9 bases, with 18 bases sitting between them.

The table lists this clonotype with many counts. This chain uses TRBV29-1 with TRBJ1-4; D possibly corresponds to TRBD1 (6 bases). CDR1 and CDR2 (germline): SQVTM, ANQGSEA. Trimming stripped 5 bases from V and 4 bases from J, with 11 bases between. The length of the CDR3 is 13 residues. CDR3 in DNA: TGCAGCGTTCTACAGGGTAATAATGAAAAACTGTTTTTT. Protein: CSVLQGNNEKLFF.

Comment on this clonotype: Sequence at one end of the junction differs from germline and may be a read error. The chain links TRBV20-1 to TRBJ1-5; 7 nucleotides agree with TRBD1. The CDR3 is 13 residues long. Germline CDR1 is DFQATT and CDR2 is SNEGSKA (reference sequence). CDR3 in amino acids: CSARYRGNQPQHF. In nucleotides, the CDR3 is TGCAGTGCTAGATACAGGGGCAACCAGCCCCAGCATTTT.